One sample yielded the 5 T cell receptor beta chains listed below, sequenced in a study of Graves' ophthalmopathy and Graves' hyperthyroidism. The sequenced template was RNA, covering the TCR beta CDR3 region. HTBI primers primed a first-round RT-PCR, and a second-round multiplex PCR followed. MiXCR, run by TCRdb on the multiplex PCR reads, gives a single entry per CDR3 protein. This repertoire shows 260,000 or so distinct CDR3 sequences, around 42% found once; its top ten account for more than 45%. The specimen was peripheral blood. Receptors originate from an adult man with Graves' ophthalmopathy.

This sequence joins TRBV19 and TRBJ1-1; the D gene is possibly TRBD1 (6 bases). Germline CDR1 reads LNHDA; CDR2 reads SQIVND (reference sequence). The CDR3 sequence is 14 residues long. The V end was cut by 6 bases, the J end by 4 bases, with 15 bases between. CDR3 sequence: CASRTGPMSTEAFF. In DNA form, the CDR3 reads TGTGCCAGTAGGACAGGCCCTATGAGCACTGAAGCTTTCTTT. Full variable domain (outside the CDR3, taken from reference TRBV19 and TRBJ1-1): DGGITQSPKYLFRKEGQNVTLSCEQNLNHDAMYWYRQDPGQGLRLIYYSQIVNDFQKGDIAEGYSVSREKKESFPLTVTSAQKNPTAFYLCASRTGPMSTEAFFGQGTRLTVV.

This clonotype was seen a single time. The rearrangement joins TRBV7-6 to TRBJ2-5; 9 nucleotides agree with TRBD1. The J call may be incorrect, as the DNA end agrees better with TRBJ2-7. The CDR3 spans 15 residues. Germline CDR1 SGHVS, CDR2 FNYEAQ. The CDR3 is CASSPDRGLSYEQYF. The CDR3 nucleotides read TGTGCCAGCAGTCCCGACAGGGGGTTATCCTACGAGCAGTACTTC.

The rearrangement links TRBV6-4 to TRBJ1-5; tentative D call: TRBD1 (5 bases). Trimming shortened V by 6 bases and J by 6 bases, and 9 bases separated the two germline ends. The CDR3 has 12 residues. The germline gives CDR1 MRHNA, CDR2 SNTAGT. CDR3 DNA sequence: TGTGCCAGCAGAGGGGCCGTTCAGCCCCAGCATTTT. Translating gives CASRGAVQPQHF.

The chain employs TRBV3-1 and TRBJ2-7; 8 bases line up with TRBD1. Germline CDR1 LGHDT, CDR2 YNNKEL (reference sequence). The trim removed 4 bases at V and 7 bases at J, leaving 9 bases unmatched. The CDR3 runs to 14 residues. In nucleotides, the CDR3 is TGTGCCAGCAGCCTTGGACAGGGACCGCGAGAGCAGTACTTC. Protein: CASSLGQGPREQYF.

As to this clonotype: Its ends do not fully match the called genes, so a read error is possible. V gene TRBV7-2 combines with J gene TRBJ2-7; perhaps D is TRBD1 or TRBD2 (5 bases each). Germline V gives CDR1 SGHTA, CDR2 FQGNSA. The CDR3 length is 15 residues. This CDR3 is CASSSGLGVSHEQYF. CDR3 DNA sequence: TGTGCCAGCAGCTCCGGCTTGGGGGTCTCCCACGAGCAGTACTTC.